Listed below are T cell receptor beta chains from one sample, sequenced in a study of radiation and T cells in renal cell carcinoma. Repertoires were generated with immunoSEQ multiplex PCR, while TCRdb's copy carries only in-frame clones and drops some. This repertoire shows over 60,000 clones, over 80% found once; its top ten account for about 2.5%. The source material was blood, sampled from a patient whose treatment included radiotherapy and nephrectomy. The receptors here all came from a woman aged 55-69 years with renal cell carcinoma. Both conserved end residues are part of each CDR3. Each record gives: clone size, D gene, V gene, J gene, CDR3 DNA, CDR3 protein. A D gene is named only where the DNA matches it firmly. Expanded clones get a size class; other rows say once, few or many, or leave the size out.

size: .; D: .; V: TRBV19; J: TRBJ2-6; DNA: TGTGCCAGTAGTATATCCCCGCGACCAAGCTCTGGGGCCAACGTCCTGACTTTC; CDR3: CASSISPRPSSGANVLTF
size: .; D: TRBD1; V: TRBV19; J: TRBJ2-5; DNA: TGTGCCAGTAGCCTTGGACAGGGGGCTGAGACCCAGTACTTC; CDR3: CASSLGQGAETQYF
size: .; D: TRBD1; V: TRBV19; J: TRBJ2-7; DNA: TGTGCCCCAGGGGGTTCCTACGAGCAGTACTTC; CDR3: CAPGGSYEQYF
size: .; D: .; V: TRBV5-8; J: TRBJ1-1; DNA: TGTGCCAGCAGCCCCATATCCTCTGAAGCTTTCTTT; CDR3: CASSPISSEAFF
size: .; D: .; V: TRBV29-1; J: TRBJ2-2; DNA: TGCAGCGTGGAAGTCCTGAACACCGGGGAGCTGTTTTTT; CDR3: CSVEVLNTGELFF
size: .; D: TRBD2; V: TRBV2; J: TRBJ2-5; DNA: TGTGCCAGCAGGATGACTAGCGGGGTCTCTGGGGAGACCCAGTACTTC; CDR3: CASRMTSGVSGETQYF
size: .; D: .; V: TRBV7-6; J: TRBJ2-3; DNA: TGTGCCAGCAGCCCCGGCCTCCCGGGGACAGATACGCAGTATTTT; CDR3: CASSPGLPGTDTQYF
size: .; D: TRBD1; V: TRBV4-1; J: TRBJ2-5; DNA: TGCGCCAGCAGCCCTAATGGCAGGGGGAAAGAGACCCAGTACTTC; CDR3: CASSPNGRGKETQYF
size: .; D: TRBD1; V: TRBV18; J: TRBJ1-5; DNA: TGTGCCAGCTCACCCGGGACAGATCAGCCCCAGCATTTT; CDR3: CASSPGTDQPQHF
size: .; D: .; V: TRBV11-2; J: TRBJ1-4; DNA: TGTGCCAGCAGTCAAGGGGGGACTAATGAAAAACTGTTTTTT; CDR3: CASSQGGTNEKLFF
size: .; D: .; V: TRBV14; J: TRBJ2-7; DNA: TGTGCCAGCAGTCTCTACGAGCAGTACTTC; CDR3: CASSLYEQYF
size: .; D: .; V: TRBV5-1; J: TRBJ1-3; DNA: TGCGCCAGCAGCTTGGCCTGGGGCACGAGCTCTGGAAACACCATATATTTT; CDR3: CASSLAWGTSSGNTIYF
size: .; D: .; V: TRBV10-1; J: TRBJ2-3; DNA: TGCGCCAGCAGCAGGGCTCACACAGATACGCAGTATTTT; CDR3: CASSRAHTDTQYF
size: .; D: TRBD2; V: TRBV5-6; J: TRBJ2-7; DNA: TGTGCCAGCAGCTTGGGTGCGGGGGTCCTCTCCTACGAGCAGTACTTC; CDR3: CASSLGAGVLSYEQYF
size: .; D: .; V: TRBV5-1; J: TRBJ2-1; DNA: TGCGCCAGCAGCTTGGGATTGAAAATTAGCTCCTACAATGAGCAGTTCTTC; CDR3: CASSLGLKISSYNEQFF
size: .; D: .; V: TRBV5-4; J: TRBJ2-7; DNA: TGTGCCAGCAGCTTGGCCTTAGGCCTTAGCTCCTACGAGCAGTACTTC; CDR3: CASSLALGLSSYEQYF
size: .; D: TRBD2; V: TRBV2; J: TRBJ2-1; DNA: TGTGCCAGCAGTCCTAGCGGGGCCTACAATGAGCAGTTCTTC; CDR3: CASSPSGAYNEQFF
size: .; D: .; V: TRBV18; J: TRBJ1-1; DNA: TGTGCCAGCTCACCAATGAGACAGATGAACACTGAAGCTTTCTTT; CDR3: CASSPMRQMNTEAFF
size: .; D: .; V: TRBV5-1; J: TRBJ2-1; DNA: TGCGCCAGCGGGGCTCAGAATGAGCAGTTCTTC; CDR3: CASGAQNEQFF
size: .; D: TRBD2; V: TRBV14; J: TRBJ2-5; DNA: TGTGCCAGCAGCCAAGAGCGGGAGGGCCGGAGTTTGGAGACCCAGTACTTC; CDR3: CASSQEREGRSLETQYF
size: once; D: .; V: TRBV5-6; J: TRBJ1-6; DNA: TGTGCCAGCAGCTTGGAACCCTATAATTCACCCCTCCACTTT; CDR3: CASSLEPYNSPLHF
size: .; D: .; V: TRBV9; J: TRBJ2-7; DNA: TGTGCCAGCAGCCCCCACCGGACAAGAAGCTACGAGCAGTACTTC; CDR3: CASSPHRTRSYEQYF
size: .; D: .; V: TRBV7-9; J: TRBJ2-1; DNA: TGTGCCAGCAGGGATCCCGGGAACCACAATGAGCAGTTCTTC; CDR3: CASRDPGNHNEQFF
size: .; D: .; V: TRBV6-1; J: TRBJ2-5; DNA: TGTGCCAGCAGTGATCTCAGGGGTCGAGAGACCCAGTACTTC; CDR3: CASSDLRGRETQYF
size: .; D: TRBD2; V: TRBV7-2; J: TRBJ2-2; DNA: TGTGCCAGCAGCCCCCCCGGGACTAGCGGGAGTACCGGGGAGCTGTTTTTT; CDR3: CASSPPGTSGSTGELFF
size: .; D: TRBD1; V: TRBV6-1; J: TRBJ1-2; DNA: TGTGCCAGCAGTGGCGTTGGGGACAGGGGATTTGGCTACACCTTC; CDR3: CASSGVGDRGFGYTF
size: .; D: TRBD1; V: TRBV19; J: TRBJ1-1; DNA: TGTGCCAGCCGACGGACCGGGACAGGGACGAACACTGAAGCTTTCTTT; CDR3: CASRRTGTGTNTEAFF
size: .; D: .; V: TRBV6-5; J: TRBJ1-2; DNA: TGTGCCAGCAGTTACGGCCGTATGAACTATGGCTACACCTTC; CDR3: CASSYGRMNYGYTF
size: few; D: .; V: TRBV27; J: TRBJ1-1; DNA: TGTGCCAGCAAGAGCCTCGGAGGGAACACTGAAGCTTTCTTT; CDR3: CASKSLGGNTEAFF
size: .; D: .; V: TRBV30; J: TRBJ2-2; DNA: TGTGCCTGGAGTGAACGGAGGGAGCTGTTTTTT; CDR3: CAWSERRELFF
size: once; D: .; V: TRBV7-9; J: TRBJ2-4; DNA: TGTGCCAGCACCTCCTTTGGAGCCAAAAACATTCAGTACTTC; CDR3: CASTSFGAKNIQYF
size: .; D: TRBD1; V: TRBV5-1; J: TRBJ2-7; DNA: TGCGCCAGCAGCTTGATTCCGGGACAGAACGACGAGCAGTACTTC; CDR3: CASSLIPGQNDEQYF
size: medium-sized; D: .; V: TRBV5-6; J: TRBJ1-1; DNA: TGTGCCAGCAGCTTACCAGCCAACACTGAAGCTTTCTTT; CDR3: CASSLPANTEAFF
size: once; D: .; V: TRBV2; J: TRBJ2-5; DNA: TGTGCCAGCAGGAGGGGAGAGCGAGAGACCCAGTACTTC; CDR3: CASRRGERETQYF
size: .; D: TRBD2; V: TRBV9; J: TRBJ2-1; DNA: TGTGCCAGCAGCCCGATCCGGACTAGCGGGAGTTGGCAGTTCTTC; CDR3: CASSPIRTSGSWQFF
size: .; D: .; V: TRBV14; J: TRBJ1-1; DNA: TGTGCCAGCAGCCAAGAGGATGGGTGGGACGCTTTCTTT; CDR3: CASSQEDGWDAFF
size: once; D: .; V: TRBV19; J: TRBJ1-1; DNA: TGTGCCAGTAGTAGCCAATCTCTGGTGAACACTGAAGCTTTCTTT; CDR3: CASSSQSLVNTEAFF
size: few; D: .; V: TRBV5-1; J: TRBJ2-3; DNA: TGCGCCAGCAGCTTCCTCGACCCCGAGAGCACAGATACGCAGTATTTT; CDR3: CASSFLDPESTDTQYF
size: .; D: .; V: TRBV9; J: TRBJ1-5; DNA: TGTGCCAGCAGCGCCGGGCCAGATGGCAATCAGCCCCAGCATTTT; CDR3: CASSAGPDGNQPQHF
size: once; D: TRBD1; V: TRBV29-1; J: TRBJ2-7; DNA: TGCAGCGTCGGAGGACAGGGCGGCTACGAGCAGTACTTC; CDR3: CSVGGQGGYEQYF
size: .; D: .; V: TRBV2; J: TRBJ1-3; DNA: TGTGCCAGCAGTTCCGGGACAAACCCTGGAAACACCATATATTTT; CDR3: CASSSGTNPGNTIYF
size: .; D: .; V: TRBV19; J: TRBJ1-1; DNA: TGTGCCAGTAGTCCCGGGGGGGGAGACACTGAAGCTTTCTTT; CDR3: CASSPGGGDTEAFF
size: .; D: .; V: TRBV6-5; J: TRBJ2-3; DNA: TGTGCCAGCAGTCCGTTCTCCGGGGCAGATACGCAGTATTTT; CDR3: CASSPFSGADTQYF
size: .; D: TRBD1; V: TRBV18; J: TRBJ2-5; DNA: TGTGCCAGCTCACCACGGACAGGGGCGTACCAAGAGACCCAGTACTTC; CDR3: CASSPRTGAYQETQYF
size: once; D: .; V: TRBV6-5; J: TRBJ1-5; DNA: TGTGCCAGCAGTTACCCTCAGCATTTT; CDR3: CASSYPQHF
size: .; D: .; V: TRBV7-9; J: TRBJ2-7; DNA: TGTGCCAGCAGGTCCGGATCCTACGAGCAGTACTTC; CDR3: CASRSGSYEQYF
size: .; D: TRBD2; V: TRBV6-1; J: TRBJ2-1; DNA: TGTGCCAGCAGTGAAGATGGACTAGAATCCAATGAGCAGTTCTTC; CDR3: CASSEDGLESNEQFF
size: .; D: TRBD2; V: TRBV2; J: TRBJ2-1; DNA: TGTGCCAGCAGTGGCAGCGGGGGGGCCGCGCAGTTCTTC; CDR3: CASSGSGGAAQFF
size: .; D: .; V: TRBV4-3; J: TRBJ1-2; DNA: TGCGCCAGCAGCCGATCAGACTCGGCAGATGGCTACACCTTC; CDR3: CASSRSDSADGYTF
size: .; D: .; V: TRBV7-2; J: TRBJ1-3; DNA: TGTGCCAGCAGCTTAATGGGGATTGGAAACACCATATATTTT; CDR3: CASSLMGIGNTIYF
size: few; D: .; V: TRBV10-3; J: TRBJ1-5; DNA: TGTGCCATCAGTGAGCAGGGTTGGGATCAGCCCCAGCATTTT; CDR3: CAISEQGWDQPQHF
size: .; D: .; V: TRBV6-5; J: TRBJ1-1; DNA: TGTGCCAGCAGTTACCGGGGTTCCATGAACACTGAAGCTTTCTTT; CDR3: CASSYRGSMNTEAFF
size: .; D: .; V: TRBV28; J: TRBJ1-2; DNA: TGTGCCATTAGGGCGGGCAAGAGCTATGGCTACACCTTC; CDR3: CAIRAGKSYGYTF